One sample yielded the 16 T cell receptor beta chains listed below, sequenced in a study of T-cell reconstitution after alpha-beta-depleted transplantation in children. Unique molecular identifiers were built into the TCRbeta library. TCRdb called the PCR reads again in MiXCR, with one record for every CDR3 protein. The sample shows around 270,000 distinct CDR3 sequences, about 9.4% of them seen only once. Sequencing used PBMCs, obtained before TCRalphabeta/CD19-depleted stem cell transplant. Receptors were obtained from a boy less than two years old with acute myeloid leukemia, due to receive a stem cell transplant.

This clonotype was seen a few times. This chain links TRBV7-2 with TRBJ2-7, with 7 nucleotides matching TRBD2. This CDR3 is 15 amino acids long. With V trimmed by 1 base and J by 5 bases, 8 bases remained unmatched. Germline V gene sequence: CDR1 SGHTA, CDR2 FQGNSA. The CDR3 reads CASSLVGGRVNEQYF. The CDR3 bases are TGTGCCAGCAGCTTAGTAGGCGGGAGAGTGAACGAGCAGTACTTC.

In its sample, this clonotype was seen many times. V is TRBV7-3 and J is TRBJ2-1, with D uncertain. Per the germline V gene, CDR1 is SGHTA and CDR2 is FQGTGA. This CDR3 has 15 amino acids. The germline V and J ends were trimmed by 2 bases and 10 bases, with 18 bases remaining between them. The CDR3 loop is CASSLDRAVAREQFF. In DNA form, the CDR3 reads TGTGCCAGCAGCTTAGATAGGGCGGTCGCACGGGAGCAGTTCTTC. The whole variable domain, remainder taken from reference TRBV7-3 and TRBJ2-1, is GAGVSQTPSNKVTEKGKYVELRCDPISGHTALYWYRQSLGQGPEFLIYFQGTGAADDSGLPNDRFFAVRPEGSVSTLKIQRTERGDSAVYLCASSLDRAVAREQFFGPGTRLTVL.

Many counts were recorded for this clonotype. This chain uses TRBV7-9 with TRBJ2-1; possibly TRBD2 for D (6 bases). V gave up 2 bases and J gave up 1 base, with 9 bases separating them. This CDR3 contains 15 residues. Germline V gene data show CDR1 as SEHNR and CDR2 as FQNEAQ (reference sequence). CDR3 in DNA: TGTGCCAGCAGCTTACAGCGGGCGTCCTACAATGAGCAGTTCTTC. Protein: CASSLQRASYNEQFF.

Points on this clonotype: Since a much larger clone is just one base distant, this may be a read error. The chain carries TRBV12-3 or TRBV12-4 and TRBJ1-1; D remains ambiguous. The ends were cut back, 6 bases at V and 10 bases at J, with 15 bases in the middle. CDR3 length: 12 amino acids. CDR3 in DNA: TGTGCCAGCAGGATGGGCGTGAGGAGAGCTTTCTTT. Its translation is CASRMGVRRAFF.

In its sample, this clonotype was seen many times. The rearrangement uses TRBV9 and TRBJ2-7; D may match TRBD1 or TRBD2 (5 bases each). This CDR3 has 15 amino acids. V lost 4 bases and J lost 3, with 17 bases in between. Germline CDR1 is SGDLS and CDR2 is YYNGEE. CDR3 nucleotides: TGTGCCAGCAGCCCGCGGACAAGCGGCCACTACGAGCAGTACTTC. Protein sequence: CASSPRTSGHYEQYF.

The sample holds many counts of this clonotype. This chain uses TRBV12-3 or TRBV12-4 with TRBJ2-7; 14 nucleotides align to TRBD2. V lost 6 bases and J lost 2; bases outside the gene matches: 6. The CDR3 length is 16 residues. CDR3 in amino acids: CASRRTSGGMPYEQYF. CDR3 nucleotide sequence: TGTGCCAGCAGACGGACTAGCGGGGGGATGCCCTACGAGCAGTACTTC.

This clonotype was counted at least ten times. The rearrangement links TRBV6-1 to TRBJ1-6; 9 bases line up with TRBD1. This CDR3 spans 15 amino acids. J lost 6 bases, V lost 6 bases, and 6 bases had no gene match. Germline CDR1 reads MNHNS; CDR2 reads SASEGT. This chain's CDR3 is CASSPMTGGNSPLHF. In DNA, the CDR3 is TGTGCCAGCAGCCCAATGACAGGGGGTAATTCACCCCTCCACTTT.

This clonotype was picked up many times. The V gene is TRBV24-1, the J gene TRBJ2-5, with D unresolved. CDR1 KGHDR and CDR2 SFDVKD come from the germline V gene. CDR3 length: 13 residues. Deletions cut 4 bases from V and 5 bases from J, with 10 bases between. CDR3 amino acids: CATSDPPGETQYF. In nucleotides, the CDR3 is TGTGCCACCAGTGACCCCCCCGGCGAGACCCAGTACTTC.

This clonotype has only a few counts. V and J are TRBV4-2 and TRBJ2-1; 9 bases match TRBD1. This CDR3 comprises 16 residues. J was trimmed by 9 bases and V by 3 bases; bases with no gene match: 12. Germline V gene data show CDR1 as LGHNA and CDR2 as YNFKEQ. CDR3 nucleotide sequence: TGTGCCAGCAGCCAGCCAACCGGGACAGGGCCAAGTGAGCAGTTCTTC. Translated, it gives CASSQPTGTGPSEQFF.

This clonotype was found many times. This chain links TRBV27 with TRBJ1-4; tentatively, D is TRBD1 (5 bases). The length of the CDR3 is 13 residues. The germline gives CDR1 MNHEY, CDR2 SMNVEV (reference sequence). V was clipped by 5 bases and J by 7 bases, with 11 bases between them. CDR3: CASSQGWGEKLFF. The CDR3, as DNA: TGTGCCAGCAGTCAGGGTTGGGGTGAAAAACTGTTTTTT.

The chain is built from TRBV30 and TRBJ2-5, with 11 positions matching TRBD2. The length of the CDR3 is 16 residues. The J segment lost 1 base and the V segment lost 2 bases, leaving 6 bases of the junction unmatched. CDR1 and CDR2 (germline): GTSNPN, SVGIG (reference sequence). CDR3 sequence reads: CAWSRLAGWSQETQYF. In nucleotides, the CDR3 is TGTGCCTGGAGTAGACTAGCGGGGTGGAGCCAAGAGACCCAGTACTTC.

This clonotype was seen many times. J is TRBJ2-7 and V is TRBV20-1; D is ambiguous. Germline-derived CDR1 and CDR2 are DFQATT and SNEGSKA (reference sequence). V was pared by 1 base and J by 6 bases, with 16 bases between. The CDR3 spans 14 residues. The CDR3 sequence: CSARGPIGYIEQYF. In DNA, the CDR3 is TGCAGTGCTAGAGGGCCTATCGGGTACATCGAGCAGTACTTC.

This clonotype was recorded at least ten times. The rearrangement joins TRBV7-8 to TRBJ2-5; D is ambiguous. CDR1 SGHVS and CDR2 FQNEAQ come from the germline V gene. The CDR3 spans 12 residues. V was cut by 3 bases and J by 4 bases, with 6 bases left in between. The CDR3 sequence is CASSLWAETQYF. The DNA of the CDR3 is TGTGCCAGCAGCTTGTGGGCAGAGACCCAGTACTTC.

This clonotype was picked up many times. The gene calls are TRBV12-3 or TRBV12-4 and TRBJ2-4, with D possibly being TRBD2 (6 bases). This CDR3 has 15 residues. V was trimmed by 5 bases and J by 6 bases, leaving 17 bases between them. CDR3 DNA: TGTGCCAGCAGTCCATCCGCTAGCGCTGCAAACATTCAGTACTTC. It translates to CASSPSASAANIQYF.

V and J are TRBV7-7 and TRBJ2-2; 11 bases are a match to TRBD1. This CDR3 is 16 amino acids long. The germline V gene encodes CDR1 SSHAT and CDR2 FNYEAQ (reference sequence). J gave up 5 bases and V 5 bases, and 7 bases lay outside the gene matches. CDR3 bases: TGTGCCAGCAGCCTTGGGACAGGGGGAGCGACCGGGGAGCTGTTTTTT. It specifies CASSLGTGGATGELFF.

In its sample, this clonotype was seen many times. The V gene is TRBV12-3 or TRBV12-4, the J gene TRBJ1-1, with D possibly being TRBD1 (6 bases). This CDR3 has 14 amino acids. The V end lost 3 bases, the J end lost 1 base, and 9 bases lay between the germline ends. Here the CDR3 DNA reads TGTGCCAGCAGTTTTTCGGGGGCGAACACTGAAGCTTTCTTT. It translates to CASSFSGANTEAFF.